The rows below give T cell receptor beta chains drawn from one sample of a study of blood T cells in healthy people across ages. TCRdb re-derived calls from the 5' RACE reads in MiXCR, one entry per CDR3 protein. The table includes about 680,000 distinct CDR3 sequences, about half detected once. The specimen sequenced was blood. These receptors all stem from a woman in her sixties or seventies in good health. Both conserved end residues are part of each CDR3. The D gene is left open where the match is weak. Clone sizes are given selectively: once, few, many, or a class where the clone is expanded.

>TRBV13|NA|many|TRBJ1-3
TGTGCCAGTATGGATCGGACGCGTCCTAGCTCTGGAAACACCATATATTTT
CASMDRTRPSSGNTIYF
>TRBV10-3|NA|NA|TRBJ1-3
TGTGCCGGCGCGGGGGGCGAAAACACCATATATTTT
CAGAGGENTIYF
>TRBV7-2|TRBD2|NA|TRBJ2-2
TGTGCCAGCAGCCCAACTAGCGGGCCGATCGGGGAGCTGTTTTTT
CASSPTSGPIGELFF
>TRBV20-1|NA|NA|TRBJ1-6
TGCAGTGCTATAACCGGGGATTATAATTCACCCCTCCACTTT
CSAITGDYNSPLHF
>TRBV7-3|NA|few|TRBJ1-1
TGTGCCAGCAGCTTAATGGAAGACACTGAAGCTTTCTTT
CASSLMEDTEAFF
>TRBV6-1|TRBD1|few|TRBJ2-1
TGTGCCAGCAGAAGACAGGGATATGAGCAGTTCTTC
CASRRQGYEQFF
>TRBV4-1|NA|NA|TRBJ2-7
TGCGCCAGCAGCCAAGGAAGCTTTCCCTACGAGCAGTACTTC
CASSQGSFPYEQYF
>TRBV2|TRBD2|NA|TRBJ2-7
TGTGCCAGTTCCGGGGGGAACCCGTCCTACGAGCAGTACTTC
CASSGGNPSYEQYF
>TRBV27|NA|NA|TRBJ1-1
TGTGCCAGCAGTTTGAGGGGTGGTACTGAAGCTTTCTTT
CASSLRGGTEAFF
>TRBV6-6|NA|NA|TRBJ2-7
TGTGCCAGCAGCCCCTACTACAATGAGCAGTACTTC
CASSPYYNEQYF
>TRBV2|NA|NA|TRBJ2-4
TGTGCCAGCACCAAACAGCTAATAGCCAAAAACATTCAGTACTTC
CASTKQLIAKNIQYF
>TRBV6-5|NA|NA|TRBJ1-1
TGTGCCAGCAGTTATCTCCAGGGAGAAACTGAAGCTTTCTTT
CASSYLQGETEAFF
>TRBV5-8|NA|NA|TRBJ2-7
TGTGCCAGCAGCTTTAGACATTACTCCCTCTACGAGCAGTACTTC
CASSFRHYSLYEQYF
>TRBV29-1|NA|many|TRBJ2-7
TGCAGCGGGGGGCATTCCTACGAGCAGTACTTC
CSGGHSYEQYF
>TRBV7-2|TRBD2|NA|TRBJ2-4
TGTGCCAGCAGCCTCAAGGGGAGGGCCAACAAAAACATTCAGTACTTC
CASSLKGRANKNIQYF
>TRBV6-2/TRBV6-3|TRBD1|NA|TRBJ2-7
TGTGCCAGCAGTGACAGGGCTGGCCCCTACGAGCAGTACTTC
CASSDRAGPYEQYF
>TRBV5-1|TRBD2|once|TRBJ2-3
TGCGCCAGCAGCTATAGCGGGAGGGACACAGATACGCAGTATTTT
CASSYSGRDTDTQYF